One sample yielded the 14 T cell receptor beta chains listed below, sequenced in a study of T cell responses to AZD1222 COVID-19 vaccine. The repertoire was sequenced with immunoSEQ multiplex PCR; TCRdb's copy has only in-frame clones and lacks some. The table records approximately 130,000 clones, 93% of them present only once. The material was peripheral blood, obtained on day 0 of AZD1222 vaccination. All receptors derive from an adult in good health.

V gene TRBV9 combines with J gene TRBJ1-1, with D hard to call. V shed 4 bases and J shed 2 bases, with 9 bases lying between them. Germline CDR1 and CDR2: SGDLS and YYNGEE. The CDR3 runs to 13 residues. The DNA of the CDR3 is TGTGCCAGCAGCCTGATCGACAACACTGAAGCTTTCTTT. Protein: CASSLIDNTEAFF.

The CDR3 DNA reads as TGTGCCAGCAGCTTAGACCATACTTTGGCAGATACGCAGTATTTT. This codes for CASSLDHTLADTQYF. V usage is TRBV11-2 and J usage is TRBJ2-3; D gene unclear. This CDR3 is built from 15 residues. Trimming stripped 0 bases from V and 4 bases from J, with 11 bases between. In germline, CDR1 is SGHAT, CDR2 FQNNGV.

This clone was observed once. This rearrangement joins TRBV28 to TRBJ1-2; the D is unclear. Germline V gene sequence: CDR1 MDHEN, CDR2 SYDVKM. The V gene lost 5 bases and the J gene lost 7 bases, with 11 bases spanning the gap. This CDR3 is 12 amino acids long. CDR3 loop: CASSPLGAGYTF. In nucleotides, the CDR3 is TGTGCCAGCAGTCCCCTCGGAGCTGGCTACACCTTC.

This sequence joins TRBV30 and TRBJ2-7, with 7 positions matching TRBD2. Germline V gene lookup returns CDR1 GTSNPN and CDR2 SVGIG (reference sequence). This CDR3 spans 14 amino acids. The junction had 6 bases not matched to a gene; V was cut back by 4 bases and J by 0 bases. DNA of the CDR3: TGTGCCTGGACCTCCGGGGGGAGCTCCTACGAGCAGTACTTC. Amino acid sequence: CAWTSGGSSYEQYF. The variable domain in full, with the rest retrieved from reference TRBV30 and TRBJ2-7, is SQTIHQWPATLVQPVGSPLSLECTVEGTSNPNLYWYRQAAGRGLQLLFYSVGIGQISSEVPQNLSASRPQDRQFILSSKKLLLSDSGFYLCAWTSGGSSYEQYFGPGTRLTVT.

V usage is TRBV28 and J usage is TRBJ1-1; D uncertain. This CDR3 is built from 13 residues. Per the germline V gene, CDR1 is MDHEN and CDR2 is SYDVKM. V was shortened by 1 base and J by 10 bases, with 13 bases between the two germline ends. Here the CDR3 DNA reads TGTGCCAGCAGTTTATCAACCGGGAGTGGAGCTTTCTTT. It is translated as CASSLSTGSGAFF.

The table lists this clone with a count of one. V and J are TRBV5-6 and TRBJ2-7; TRBD1 aligns across 7 bases. Germline CDR1 reads SGHDT; CDR2 reads YYEEEE. Trimming took 5 bases from V and 0 from J; bases not matched to a gene: 8. This CDR3 has 15 residues. In nucleotides, the CDR3 is TGTGCCAGCAGATTAACAGGGGCAAGCTCCTACGAGCAGTACTTC. The encoded protein is CASRLTGASSYEQYF.

The chain combines TRBV9 with TRBJ1-2; no firm D call. V was trimmed by 7 bases and J by 6 bases, leaving 16 bases between them. Germline V gene data show CDR1 as SGDLS and CDR2 as YYNGEE. The CDR3 covers 13 residues. The CDR3 sequence is CASGPTPRNGYTF. The CDR3 bases are TGTGCCAGCGGCCCCACCCCCAGGAATGGCTACACCTTC.

The genes are TRBV3-1 (or the pseudogene TRBV3-2) and TRBJ1-2; no definite D call. Germline V lookup: CDR1 LGHDT, CDR2 YNNKEL (reference sequence). With 1 base removed from V and 9 bases from J, the gap between germline ends came to 15 bases. The CDR3 spans 14 residues. The chain's CDR3 is CASSQGSMEWRYTF. DNA for the CDR3: TGTGCCAGCAGCCAAGGAAGTATGGAGTGGCGCTACACCTTC.

The chain carries TRBV28 and TRBJ1-2, with 7 positions matching TRBD1. The length of the CDR3 is 16 residues. Germline V gene lookup returns CDR1 MDHEN and CDR2 SYDVKM. Germline trimming cut 3 bases from V and 0 bases from J; bases unmatched to any gene: 7. CDR3 DNA sequence: TGTGCCAGCAGTTTCTTGACAGGGCCTACTAACTATGGCTACACCTTC. Translation gives CASSFLTGPTNYGYTF.

The V call is TRBV19, the J call TRBJ1-1; 9 bases align to TRBD1. The V gene's germline CDR1 is LNHDA and CDR2 SQIVND (reference sequence). V dropped 6 bases and J dropped 4; count of bases not matched to a gene: 12. This CDR3 is built from 16 residues. Written as DNA, the CDR3 is TGTGCCAGTAGAAAAGCCGGGACAGGGAGGGCCACTGAAGCTTTCTTT. It specifies CASRKAGTGRATEAFF. Full variable domain (missing parts from reference TRBV19 and TRBJ1-1): DGGITQSPKYLFRKEGQNVTLSCEQNLNHDAMYWYRQDPGQGLRLIYYSQIVNDFQKGDIAEGYSVSREKKESFPLTVTSAQKNPTAFYLCASRKAGTGRATEAFFGQGTRLTVV.

This clone occurred once. The chain combines TRBV12-3 or TRBV12-4 with TRBJ2-2; 7 nucleotides match TRBD1. The CDR3 extends over 13 amino acids. V shed 4 bases and J 10 bases; nucleotides not matched to a gene: 6. The CDR3 nucleotides read TGTGCCAGCAGTTCGCTACAGGGGCTGGAGCTGTTTTTT. Translated, it gives CASSSLQGLELFF.

The chain is built from TRBV2 and TRBJ2-7; D is ambiguous. Germline V gives CDR1 SNHLY, CDR2 FYNNEI. V lost 7 bases and J 4 bases, leaving 5 bases between the germline ends. This CDR3 contains 10 residues. CDR3 protein: CASKGYEQYF. The DNA of the CDR3 is TGTGCCAGCAAAGGGTACGAGCAGTACTTC.

The rearrangement joins TRBV28 to TRBJ1-2, with 7 bases identical to TRBD1. Germline V gene data show CDR1 as MDHEN and CDR2 as SYDVKM. After removal of 3 bases from V and 2 bases from J, the junction contained 3 bases not matched to a gene. This CDR3 comprises 14 residues. The DNA for the CDR3 is TGTGCCAGCAGTTTCTCAGGGGGGAACTATGGCTACACCTTC. Translation: CASSFSGGNYGYTF.

The rearrangement joins TRBV28 to TRBJ2-2; 7 bases are shared with TRBD2. Germline-derived CDR1 and CDR2 are MDHEN and SYDVKM. The ends lost 2 bases at V and 7 bases at J; junction bases unmatched: 4. The CDR3 runs to 14 residues. This CDR3 reads CASSLERDFGELFF. Here the CDR3 DNA reads TGTGCCAGCAGTTTAGAGCGGGATTTCGGGGAGCTGTTTTTT.